Listed here are 32 T cell receptor beta chains from one sample, sequenced in a study of CD8+CD57+ T cells in acquired aplastic anemia. Researchers used genomic DNA as the template to profile TCR beta VDJ and CDR3. Each CDR3 protein gets one entry after TCRdb re-called the reads with MiXCR. This sample has hundreds of thousands of distinct CDR3 sequences, with 65% to 80% found just once. Input material: sorted CD4+, CD8+, or CD8+CD57+ T cells (not recorded which) from PBMCs. These receptors originate from a human donor in good health, serving as a control.

A note on this clonotype: Since the CDR3 does not end with the conserved phenylalanine or tryptophan, this likely comes from a read error. The limits of the CDR3 on the DNA are not certain, so only TCRdb's listed CDR3 is given. The V call is TRBV7-2, the J call TRBJ1-5; TRBD1 was called by the table and not checked on the DNA. The CDR3 contains 13 residues when both ends are counted. From germline, CDR1 is SGHTA and CDR2 FQGNSA. CDR3 loop: CASSLDQGPPEQY.

The chain couples TRBV20-1 to TRBJ2-6, with D unresolved. V lost 4 bases and J lost 0, with 13 bases in between. The germline CDR1 and CDR2 sequences are DFQATT and SNEGSKA (reference sequence). The CDR3 extends over 16 amino acids. The CDR3 reads CSAIPVQTSGANVLTF. In nucleotides, the CDR3 is TGCAGTGCTATCCCGGTACAGACCTCTGGGGCCAACGTCCTGACTTTC.

This clonotype showed up just once. The CDR3 nucleotides read TGTGCCAGTAGTTTCACCACGTTCACACGGCTGCTGTTTTTT. Amino acid sequence: CASSFTTFTRLLFF. The chain joins TRBV19 to TRBJ2-2; D is unresolved. V lost 5 bases to trimming and J lost 13 bases, with 20 bases between them. The germline V gene encodes CDR1 LNHDA and CDR2 SQIVND (reference sequence). There are 14 residues in the CDR3. The whole variable domain, filled in from reference TRBV19 and TRBJ2-2, reads DGGITQSPKYLFRKEGQNVTLSCEQNLNHDAMYWYRQDPGQGLRLIYYSQIVNDFQKGDIAEGYSVSREKKESFPLTVTSAQKNPTAFYLCASSFTTFTRLLFFGEGSRLTVL.

The J gene is TRBJ2-5, the V gene TRBV7-3; TRBD2 aligns across 9 bases. In germline, CDR1 is SGHTA, CDR2 FQGTGA. V was pared by 6 bases and J by 1 base, with 9 bases of the junction left unmatched. The CDR3 runs 16 residues. The CDR3 sequence: CASSPASGEAQETQYF. CDR3 nucleotides: TGTGCCAGCAGTCCAGCTAGCGGGGAGGCCCAAGAGACCCAGTACTTC.

The chain has TRBV2 and TRBJ2-5, with a weak D call TRBD1 (6 bases). With the DNA end fitting TRBJ2-1 better, the J assignment may be wrong. CDR3 size: 14 residues. Germline V gives CDR1 SNHLY, CDR2 FYNNEI. CDR3 in DNA: TGTGCCAGCAGTCCGGACAGCGCAGACAATGAGCAGTTCTTC. It yields the protein CASSPDSADNEQFF.

This clonotype was seen many times. The rearrangement joins TRBV6-5 to TRBJ1-2, with TRBD1 matching 7 bases. V dropped 6 bases and J dropped 6; count of bases not matched to a gene: 13. Germline V gives CDR1 MNHEY, CDR2 SVGAGI. This CDR3 is 15 amino acids long. DNA for the CDR3: TGTGCCAGCAGAGCATCCGGGACAGAAGACGATGGCTACACCTTC. Translated: CASRASGTEDDGYTF.

This clonotype was seen a few times. The V and J genes are TRBV11-2 and TRBJ1-1; tentatively, D is TRBD1 (5 bases). Trimming cost V 8 bases and J 9 bases, with 16 bases left between them. The CDR3 runs to 12 residues. Germline values: CDR1 SGHAT, CDR2 FQNNGV. For the CDR3, the DNA is TGTGCCAGCTTACAGACAGATCGAAAAGCTTTCTTT. Amino acid sequence: CASLQTDRKAFF.

In nucleotides, the CDR3 is TGTGCCATCAGCGCCAGGGAGGGGGGATATGGCTACACCTTC. Translation gives CAISAREGGYGYTF. The genes are TRBV10-3 and TRBJ1-2, with D possibly matching TRBD1 (6 bases). CDR1 is ENHRY, CDR2 SYGVKD, per germline. Trimming pared 6 bases from V and 5 bases from J, leaving 16 bases between. The CDR3 is 14 residues long.

V is TRBV20-1 and J is TRBJ2-5; no firm D call. This CDR3 has 15 amino acids. Germline loops: CDR1 DFQATT, CDR2 SNEGSKA (reference sequence). V was trimmed by 0 bases and J by 1 base, leaving 12 bases between them. The CDR3 DNA sequence: TGCAGTGCTAGAGATGGGCGTAGAATCCAAGAGACCCAGTACTTC. This encodes CSARDGRRIQETQYF.

To note about this clonotype: The CDR3 does not end in the conserved phenylalanine or tryptophan, so this is likely a read error. The DNA is left out, because the CDR3 cannot be placed on it with certainty; the CDR3 is given as TCRdb lists it. The genes are TRBV20-1 and TRBJ2-5; the table names TRBD2, a call not compared with the DNA. 10 amino acids form the CDR3, both terminal residues included. The germline V gene has CDR1 DFQATT and CDR2 SNEGSKA (reference sequence). The CDR3 loop reads CSAGDQGLGL.

V usage is TRBV7-3 and J usage is TRBJ2-5, with D maybe TRBD2 (6 bases). Germline V gene sequence: CDR1 SGHTA, CDR2 FQGTGA. Trimming stripped 5 bases from V and 5 bases from J, with 21 bases between. This CDR3 is built from 16 residues. CDR3 region: CASSVGASREVETQYF. The CDR3 DNA is TGTGCCAGCAGCGTAGGAGCAAGCAGGGAGGTTGAGACCCAGTACTTC.

Turning to this clonotype: One end of the junction varies from germline; a read error may be responsible. This chain links TRBV10-3 with TRBJ1-1; D gene unclear. CDR3 length: 14 residues. Germline V gene lookup returns CDR1 ENHRY and CDR2 SYGVKD. As DNA, the CDR3 is TGTGCCATCAGTGAGTATTTTCCGAACACTGAGCCTTTCTTC. This translates into CAISEYFPNTEPFF.

V and J are TRBV30 and TRBJ2-2; 7 positions agree with TRBD2. CDR1 and CDR2 (germline): GTSNPN, SVGIG (reference sequence). After removal of 0 bases from V and 5 bases from J, the junction contained 6 bases not matched to a gene. The CDR3 has 15 amino acids. CDR3 DNA sequence: TGTGCCTGGAGTGTAACGGGGGGAGGGACCGGGGAGCTGTTTTTT. Amino acid sequence: CAWSVTGGGTGELFF.

This clonotype was recorded a few times. The DNA of the CDR3 is TGTGCCAGCATAGGGACTGCAACTACGCAGTATTTT. Amino acids: CASIGTATTQYF. The chain uses TRBV2 and TRBJ2-3; D might be TRBD2 (6 bases). V was trimmed by 7 bases and J by 8 bases, leaving 13 bases between them. Germline V gene lookup returns CDR1 SNHLY and CDR2 FYNNEI. The CDR3 has 12 amino acids.

The sample holds many counts of this clonotype. The CDR3 nucleotides are TGTGCCAGCTCACCACTTCAGGGGTCGAGCAATCAGCCCCAGCATTTT. Protein: CASSPLQGSSNQPQHF. This chain uses TRBV18 with TRBJ1-5, with TRBD1 as a possible D gene (6 bases). This CDR3 has 16 residues. The V gene lost 1 base and the J gene lost 1 base, with 11 bases spanning the gap. CDR1 is KGHSH and CDR2 is LQKENI in the germline V gene.

This clonotype was picked up a small number of times. This may be a read error, as it is one base from a much larger clone. The rearrangement joins TRBV4-3 to TRBJ1-2, with D maybe TRBD1 (5 bases). The CDR3 is made up of 16 amino acids. Germline-derived CDR1 and CDR2 are LGHNA and YSLEER. The CDR3 DNA reads as TGCGCCAACAGCCAAGAAGGGACTCCGGACCTCTATGGCTACACCTTC. Protein: CANSQEGTPDLYGYTF.

This clonotype has at least ten counts. The chain carries TRBV6-2 or TRBV6-3 and TRBJ2-7; the D is unclear. CDR1 is MNHEY and CDR2 is SVGEGT in the germline V gene. The CDR3 spans 15 residues. Trimming pared 3 bases from V and 3 bases from J, leaving 15 bases between. This chain's CDR3 is CASSYFRTVGYEQYF. The CDR3 nucleotides are TGTGCCAGCAGTTATTTTAGGACGGTGGGCTACGAGCAGTACTTC.

The CDR3 region has the DNA TGTGCCAGCAGTGACGGGAAGGGGGAGCTGTTTTTT. It codes for CASSDGKGELFF. This rearrangement joins TRBV25-1 to TRBJ2-2, with a tentative D call TRBD2 (5 bases). CDR1 and CDR2 from the germline V gene are MGHDK and SYGVNS. CDR3 size: 12 residues. V shed 3 bases and J shed 8 bases, with 7 bases lying between them. Full variable domain (remainder filled in from reference TRBV25-1 and TRBJ2-2): EADIYQTPRYLVIGTGKKITLECSQTMGHDKMYWYQQDPGMELHLIHYSYGVNSTEKGDLSSESTVSRIRTEHFPLTLESARPSHTSQYLCASSDGKGELFFGEGSRLTVL.

J is TRBJ1-1 and V is TRBV5-1, with no clear D. Germline CDR1 and CDR2: SGHRS and YFSETQ. The CDR3 is 13 amino acids. V lost 0 bases and J lost 7, with 10 bases in between. CDR3 bases: TGCGCCAGCAGCTTGGTTGGGCTCGGTGAAGCTTTCTTT. Translating gives CASSLVGLGEAFF. The whole variable domain, filled in from reference TRBV5-1 and TRBJ1-1, reads KAGVTQTPRYLIKTRGQQVTLSCSPISGHRSVSWYQQTPGQGLQFLFEYFSETQRNKGNFPGRFSGRQFSNSRSEMNVSTLELGDSALYLCASSLVGLGEAFFGQGTRLTVV.

Worth noting for this clonotype: One junction end disagrees with the germline gene, perhaps due to a read error. The chain combines TRBV7-2 with TRBJ1-2, with D tentatively TRBD1 (6 bases). The length of the CDR3 is 16 residues. Germline V gene data show CDR1 as SGHTA and CDR2 as FQGNSA. CDR3 residues: CASSLQGKGGDYAYTF. The CDR3 region has the DNA TGTGCCAGCAGCTTGCAAGGAAAGGGGGGCGACTATGCCTACACCTTC.

This clonotype was counted many times. The rearrangement uses TRBV5-1 and TRBJ2-5, with unresolved D. Trimming cost V 4 bases and J 2 bases, with 3 bases left between them. This CDR3 has 11 residues. Per the germline V gene, CDR1 is SGHRS and CDR2 is YFSETQ. The CDR3 region is CASSEQETQYF. The CDR3, as DNA: TGCGCCAGCAGCGAACAAGAGACCCAGTACTTC.

Concerning this clonotype itself: At one end the junction does not follow the germline gene, possibly because of a read error. V is TRBV19 and J is TRBJ1-6; D is unresolved. CDR3 length equals 14 residues. In germline, CDR1 is LNHDA, CDR2 SQIVND (reference sequence). Written as DNA, the CDR3 is TGTGCCAGTAGTACAGGACCATTAGACTCTCCCCACCCCTTT. It codes for CASSTGPLDSPHPF.

The CDR3 sequence is CASSLQGFSGNTIYF. The DNA of the CDR3 is TGTGCCAGCAGTTTACAGGGATTCTCTGGAAACACCATATATTTT. V usage is TRBV27 and J usage is TRBJ1-3, with D perhaps TRBD1 (5 bases). CDR1 is MNHEY, CDR2 SMNVEV, per germline (reference sequence). This CDR3 has 15 residues. Trimming cost V 2 bases and J 0 bases, with 8 bases left between them.

As for this clonotype: A single base separates this from a much larger clone, so it may be a read error. V is TRBV6-5 and J is TRBJ1-2; no reliable D call. Germline lookup yields CDR1 MNHEY and CDR2 SVGAGI. CDR3 length: 14 amino acids. CDR3 nucleotide sequence: TGTGCCAGCAGTTTCGATGTCGTGTCCTATGGCCACACCTTC. It codes for CASSFDVVSYGHTF.

A word on this clonotype: In this CDR3 the conserved last residue, phenylalanine or tryptophan, is missing, so a read error is likely. The CDR3 nucleotides are TGTGCCATCAGTGAGTCGGGACGGAGGAACACTGAAGCTTTCCTT. This encodes CAISESGRRNTEAFL. This sequence joins TRBV10-3 and TRBJ1-1, with D possibly TRBD1 on 5 matching bases. V was pared by 0 bases and J by 1 base, with 9 bases between. The germline V gene has CDR1 ENHRY and CDR2 SYGVKD. CDR3 length: 15 amino acids.

This clonotype was seen ten or more times. The chain is built from TRBV11-3 and TRBJ2-3; 14 bases fit TRBD2. With 5 bases clipped from V and 2 bases from J, the junction kept 12 bases outside the gene matches. This CDR3 has 19 amino acids. The germline CDR1 and CDR2 sequences are SGHNT and YENEEA. CDR3 residues: CASSIGLAGGGYATDTQYF. As DNA, the CDR3 is TGTGCCAGCAGCATAGGACTAGCGGGGGGAGGTTATGCCACAGATACGCAGTATTTT.

CDR3 loop: CASSKGAASGGDEQFF. The CDR3 nucleotides read TGTGCCAGTAGTAAGGGCGCGGCTAGCGGGGGGGATGAGCAGTTCTTC. The chain links TRBV6-2 or TRBV6-3 to TRBJ2-1; the match to TRBD2 covers 12 bases. Germline CDR1 reads MNHEY; CDR2 reads SVGEGT. V shed 9 bases, J shed 8 bases, and the junction held 14 bases outside the gene matches. This CDR3 contains 16 residues.

This sequence joins TRBV20-1 and TRBJ1-2; D is unresolved. The CDR3 contains 14 residues. The germline gives CDR1 DFQATT, CDR2 SNEGSKA (reference sequence). The V end lost 2 bases, the J end lost 2 bases, and 12 bases lay between the germline ends. The CDR3 here is CSARPGSGNYGYTF. CDR3 DNA sequence: TGCAGTGCTAGACCCGGTTCGGGAAACTATGGCTACACCTTC.

The rearrangement uses TRBV9 and TRBJ1-1; possibly TRBD1 for D (5 bases). Looked up from germline, CDR1 is SGDLS and CDR2 is YYNGEE. V shed 5 bases and J shed 5 bases, with 16 bases lying between them. The CDR3 consists of 14 residues. CDR3 protein: CASSYSREVTEAFF. CDR3 nucleotide sequence: TGTGCCAGCAGTTATTCCAGGGAGGTGACTGAAGCTTTCTTT.

As concerns this clonotype: Given the absence of the conserved phenylalanine or tryptophan at the CDR3 end, a read error is likely. The DNA is left out, because the CDR3 cannot be placed on it with certainty; the CDR3 is given as TCRdb lists it. The V call is TRBV20-1, the J call TRBJ1-2. Germline values: CDR1 DFQATT, CDR2 SNEGSKA (reference sequence). Both ends counted, the CDR3 spans 11 residues. CDR3: CTADINYGYPL.

Comment on this clonotype: The DNA is omitted, as the CDR3 cannot be located on it reliably, and the CDR3 follows TCRdb's listing. The V gene is TRBV10-3, the J gene TRBJ2-2; the listed D gene, TRBD1, was not tested against the DNA. Germline values: CDR1 ENHRY, CDR2 SYGVKD. The CDR3 length equals 22 residues, ends included. This CDR3 is CAISESREYGYTFGSGTGELFF.

This clonotype showed up just once. No DNA is shown, since the ends of the CDR3 on it are uncertain; the CDR3 is the one TCRdb lists. The chain has TRBV7-2 and TRBJ1-1; the table gives TRBD1 as D, unverified against the DNA. CDR1 and CDR2 (germline): SGHTA, FQGNSA. The CDR3 adds up to 14 amino acids, both ends counted. Here the CDR3 reads CASSFGPGAGGTFF.